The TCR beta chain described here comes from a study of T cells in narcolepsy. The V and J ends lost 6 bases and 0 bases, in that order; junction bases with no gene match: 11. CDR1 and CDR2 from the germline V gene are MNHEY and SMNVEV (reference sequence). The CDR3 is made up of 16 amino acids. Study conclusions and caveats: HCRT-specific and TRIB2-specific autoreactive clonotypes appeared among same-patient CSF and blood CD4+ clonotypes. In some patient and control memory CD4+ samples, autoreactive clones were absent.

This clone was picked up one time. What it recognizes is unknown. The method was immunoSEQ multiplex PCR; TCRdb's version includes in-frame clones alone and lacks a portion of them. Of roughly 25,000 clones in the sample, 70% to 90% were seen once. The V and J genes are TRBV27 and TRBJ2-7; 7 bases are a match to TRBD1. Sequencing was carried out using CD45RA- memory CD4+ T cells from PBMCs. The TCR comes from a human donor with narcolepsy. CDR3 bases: TGTGCCAGCAGGGTCAACGAGACAGGGAGCTCCTACGAGCAGTACTTC. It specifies CASRVNETGSSYEQYF.